The entry below describes one T cell receptor beta chain. The data derive from a study of blood T cell repertoires in COVID-19. About the research overall: Some COVID-19 samples were acute and others convalescent; all came from the United States, Italy and Spain.

Enrolled through a virtual design, the participants were between about 18 and 100 years of age and came from about two dozen US areas. As handled by the study authors: Counts of nucleated cells, estimated from reference gene primer amplification, were obtained. Profiled with immunoSEQ multiplex PCR; TCRdb holds only in-frame clones, not every one. V and J calls and clone size come straight from that table; D and trimming were deduced from the DNA. The sample yields some 270,000 clones, 80% to 85% seen once. Germline CDR1 and CDR2: SEHNR and FQNEAQ (reference sequence). The CDR3 covers 15 residues. The ends were cut back, 6 bases at V and 7 bases at J, with 22 bases in the middle.

The clonotype comes from a man in his fifties who had recovered from COVID-19. The sample consisted of PBMCs or T cells enriched from blood (not recorded which). The genes are TRBV7-9 and TRBJ2-7, with D perhaps TRBD1 (7 bases). CDR3 sequence reads: CASRNLRGVSAEQYF. CDR3 bases: TGTGCCAGCAGAAACCTCAGGGGGGTCAGTGCGGAGCAGTACTTC. Complete variable domain (other parts from reference TRBV7-9 and TRBJ2-7): DTGVSQNPRHKITKRGQNVTFRCDPISEHNRLYWYRQTLGQGPEFLTYFQNEAQLEKSRLLSDRFSAERPKGSFSTLEIQRTEQGDSAMYLCASRNLRGVSAEQYFGPGTRLTVT.